Presented here are 9 T cell receptor beta chains from one specimen sequenced in a study of blood T cell repertoires in COVID-19. This table comes from immunoSEQ multiplex PCR, and its TCRdb copy is limited to in-frame clones, with some not included. The repertoire holds almost 300,000 clones, with approximately 86% as singletons. Source material: peripheral blood. All receptors derive from a man aged 65 to 85 with acute or convalescent COVID-19.

This chain joins TRBV5-6 and TRBJ2-7; the D gene is possibly TRBD2 (6 bases). CDR1 is SGHDT, CDR2 YYEEEE, per germline. The CDR3 loop spans 17 amino acids. With 0 bases removed from V and 2 bases from J, the gap between germline ends came to 18 bases. The chain's CDR3 is CASSLASPTRLTYEQYF. The CDR3 region has the DNA TGTGCCAGCAGCTTGGCCTCCCCGACTAGACTAACCTACGAGCAGTACTTC.

The V gene is TRBV7-3, the J gene TRBJ2-3; 7 bases align to TRBD1. Germline V lookup: CDR1 SGHTA, CDR2 FQGTGA. The CDR3 has 15 amino acids. V was pared by 5 bases and J by 0 bases, with 5 bases of the junction left unmatched. The DNA for the CDR3 is TGTGCCAGCAGCCCAAGGGGGCATAGCACAGATACGCAGTATTTT. Translation gives CASSPRGHSTDTQYF. The full variable domain, its missing parts supplied by reference TRBV7-3 and TRBJ2-3, is GAGVSQTPSNKVTEKGKYVELRCDPISGHTALYWYRQSLGQGPEFLIYFQGTGAADDSGLPNDRFFAVRPEGSVSTLKIQRTERGDSAVYLCASSPRGHSTDTQYFGPGTRLTVL.

The chain recombines TRBV12-1 with TRBJ1-4. TRBV12-1 is recorded as a pseudogene. The CDR3 sequence is 13 residues long. The CDR3 region is CASTPNRGEKLFF. The CDR3 bases are TGTGCCAGTACACCAAACCGGGGGGAAAAACTGTTTTTT.

A single count supports this clone. At the DNA level, this CDR3 is encoded by other sequences in the same sample as well. Here the CDR3 reads CASSLEGQNTEAFF. CDR3 DNA sequence: TGCGCCAGCAGCCTGGAGGGGCAGAACACTGAAGCTTTCTTT. This chain links TRBV5-1 with TRBJ1-1, with D perhaps TRBD1 (5 bases). V lost 4 bases to trimming and J lost 1 base, with 11 bases between them. From germline, CDR1 is SGHRS and CDR2 YFSETQ. CDR3 length: 14 amino acids. Based on the CDR3 plus reference TRBV5-1 and TRBJ1-1, the full variable domain is KAGVTQTPRYLIKTRGQQVTLSCSPISGHRSVSWYQQTPGQGLQFLFEYFSETQRNKGNFPGRFSGRQFSNSRSEMNVSTLELGDSALYLCASSLEGQNTEAFFGQGTRLTVV.

This chain uses TRBV30 with TRBJ2-5; tentative D call: TRBD1 (8 bases). CDR3 length: 14 residues. Between the trimmed V and J ends, which lost 2 bases and 5 bases, there was a span of 15 bases. From germline, CDR1 is GTSNPN and CDR2 SVGIG (reference sequence). The CDR3 bases are TGTGCCTGGAGTAGAGGACAGGGAGGGGAGACCCAGTACTTC. Amino acids: CAWSRGQGGETQYF.

The CDR3 region has the DNA TGTGCCAGCAGTTTAGTGCGGGCGGAATCGGGTTCACCCCTCCACTTT. It yields the protein CASSLVRAESGSPLHF. The chain joins TRBV28 to TRBJ1-6, with no clear D. This CDR3 has 16 amino acids. Germline CDR1 reads MDHEN; CDR2 reads SYDVKM. V lost 2 bases and J lost 9, with 17 bases in between.

The chain is built from TRBV10-2 and TRBJ1-5; D is uncertain. Germline lookup yields CDR1 WSHSY and CDR2 SAAADI. This CDR3 is 14 amino acids long. The V gene lost 7 bases and the J gene lost 7 bases, with 17 bases spanning the gap. The CDR3 coding sequence is TGCGCCAGCACCAAAGATGGCCAAAACCAGCCCCAGCATTTT. Encoded protein: CASTKDGQNQPQHF.

The genes are TRBV19 and TRBJ2-1, with TRBD2 matching over 13 bases. Trimming removed 3 bases from V and 5 bases from J; junction bases left unmatched: 7. Germline V gene sequence: CDR1 LNHDA, CDR2 SQIVND (reference sequence). CDR3 length: 17 amino acids. The CDR3 coding sequence is TGTGCCAGTAGTATCCGGACTAGCGGGAGAATCAACAATGAGCAGTTCTTC. It yields the protein CASSIRTSGRINNEQFF.

In nucleotides, the CDR3 is TGTGCCAGCAGTCAAGGTAGAGGGGAGACCCAGTACTTC. Translation: CASSQGRGETQYF. The chain recombines TRBV5-4 with TRBJ2-5; tentatively, D is TRBD2 (5 bases). The germline V and J ends were trimmed by 5 bases and 5 bases, with 13 bases remaining between them. The germline gives CDR1 SGHNT, CDR2 YYREEE (reference sequence). CDR3 length equals 13 residues.